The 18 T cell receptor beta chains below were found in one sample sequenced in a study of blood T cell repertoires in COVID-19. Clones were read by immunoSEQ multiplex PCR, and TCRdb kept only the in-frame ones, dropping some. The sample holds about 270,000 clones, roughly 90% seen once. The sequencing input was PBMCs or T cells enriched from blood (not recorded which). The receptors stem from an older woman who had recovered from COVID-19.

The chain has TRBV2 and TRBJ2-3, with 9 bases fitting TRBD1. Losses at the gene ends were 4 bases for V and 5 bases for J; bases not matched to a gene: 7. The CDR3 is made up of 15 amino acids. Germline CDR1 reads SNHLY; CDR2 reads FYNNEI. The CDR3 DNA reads TGTGCCAGCAGTGTTAGGGACAGGGTGGAAGATACGCAGTATTTT. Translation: CASSVRDRVEDTQYF. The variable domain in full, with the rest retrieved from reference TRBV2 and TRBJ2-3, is EPEVTQTPSHQVTQMGQEVILRCVPISNHLYFYWYRQILGQKVEFLVSFYNNEISEKSEIFDDQFSVERPDGSNFTLKIRSTKLEDSAMYFCASSVRDRVEDTQYFGPGTRLTVL.

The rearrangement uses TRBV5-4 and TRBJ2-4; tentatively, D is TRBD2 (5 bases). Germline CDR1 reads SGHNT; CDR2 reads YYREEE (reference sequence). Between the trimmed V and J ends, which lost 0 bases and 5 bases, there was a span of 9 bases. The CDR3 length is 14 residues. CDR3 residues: CASSLDPAENIQYF. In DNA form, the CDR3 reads TGTGCCAGCAGCTTGGATCCAGCGGAAAACATTCAGTACTTC.

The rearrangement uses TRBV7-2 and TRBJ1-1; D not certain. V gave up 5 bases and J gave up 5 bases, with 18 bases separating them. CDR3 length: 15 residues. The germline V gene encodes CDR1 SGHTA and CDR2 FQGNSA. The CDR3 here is CASSPQAPLTTEAFF. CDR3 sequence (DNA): TGTGCCAGCAGCCCTCAGGCACCGCTAACGACTGAAGCTTTCTTT.

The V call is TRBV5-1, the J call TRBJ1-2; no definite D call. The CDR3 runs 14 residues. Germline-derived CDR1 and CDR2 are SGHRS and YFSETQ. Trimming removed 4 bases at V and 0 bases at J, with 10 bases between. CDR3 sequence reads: CASSTQATNYGYTF. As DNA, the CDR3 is TGCGCCAGCAGCACGCAGGCTACTAACTATGGCTACACCTTC. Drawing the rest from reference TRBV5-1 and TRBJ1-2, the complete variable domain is KAGVTQTPRYLIKTRGQQVTLSCSPISGHRSVSWYQQTPGQGLQFLFEYFSETQRNKGNFPGRFSGRQFSNSRSEMNVSTLELGDSALYLCASSTQATNYGYTFGSGTRLTVV.

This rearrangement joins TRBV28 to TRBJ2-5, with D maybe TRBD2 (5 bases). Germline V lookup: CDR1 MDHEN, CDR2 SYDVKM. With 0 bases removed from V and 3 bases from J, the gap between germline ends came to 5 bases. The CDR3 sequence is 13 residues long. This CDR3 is CASSLWEEETQYF. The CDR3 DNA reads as TGTGCCAGCAGTTTATGGGAGGAAGAGACCCAGTACTTC.

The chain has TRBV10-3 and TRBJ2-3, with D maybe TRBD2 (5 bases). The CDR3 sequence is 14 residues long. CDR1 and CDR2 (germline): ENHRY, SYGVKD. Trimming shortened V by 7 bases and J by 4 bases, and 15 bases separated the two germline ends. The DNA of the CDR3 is TGTGCCATCACCCGGGCGGAGGCGGCAGATACGCAGTATTTT. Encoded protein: CAITRAEAADTQYF.

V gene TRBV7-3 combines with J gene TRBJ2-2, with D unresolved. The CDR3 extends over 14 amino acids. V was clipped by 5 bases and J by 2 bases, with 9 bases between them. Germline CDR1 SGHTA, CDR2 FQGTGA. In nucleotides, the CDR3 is TGTGCCAGCAGCCTGACATCAAACACCGGGGAGCTGTTTTTT. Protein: CASSLTSNTGELFF.

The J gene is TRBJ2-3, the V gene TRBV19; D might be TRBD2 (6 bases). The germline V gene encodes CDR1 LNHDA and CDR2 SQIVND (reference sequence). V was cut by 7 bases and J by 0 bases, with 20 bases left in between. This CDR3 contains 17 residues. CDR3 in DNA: TGTGCCAGTATTCCTACCTCCACCGGGACTAGCACAGATACGCAGTATTTT. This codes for CASIPTSTGTSTDTQYF.

The CDR3 here is CAWSGRGEGGQPQHF. CDR3 in DNA: TGTGCCTGGAGTGGACGCGGGGAGGGCGGACAGCCCCAGCATTTT. This sequence joins TRBV30 and TRBJ1-5, with no clear D. V was clipped by 1 base and J by 7 bases, with 17 bases between them. Germline V lookup: CDR1 GTSNPN, CDR2 SVGIG (reference sequence). CDR3 length: 15 amino acids.

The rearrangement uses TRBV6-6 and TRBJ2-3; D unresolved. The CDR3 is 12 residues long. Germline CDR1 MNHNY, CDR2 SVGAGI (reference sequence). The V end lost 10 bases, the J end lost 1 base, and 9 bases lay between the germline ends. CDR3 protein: CAIDLGTDTQYF. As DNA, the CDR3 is TGTGCCATCGACTTAGGCACAGATACGCAGTATTTT.

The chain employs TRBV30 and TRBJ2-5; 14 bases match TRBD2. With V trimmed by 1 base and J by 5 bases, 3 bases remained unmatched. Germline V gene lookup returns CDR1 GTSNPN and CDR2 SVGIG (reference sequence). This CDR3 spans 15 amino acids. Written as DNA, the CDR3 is TGTGCCTGGAGTGACGGACTAGCGGGGGGTGAGACCCAGTACTTC. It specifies CAWSDGLAGGETQYF.

CDR3 sequence (DNA): TGTGCCAGCATGATGACAGCCAACACTGAAGCTTTCTTT. This encodes CASMMTANTEAFF. The J gene is TRBJ1-1, the V gene TRBV6-5; the D gene is possibly TRBD1 (5 bases). V lost 7 bases, J lost 2 bases, and 11 bases lay in between. Germline CDR1 and CDR2: MNHEY and SVGAGI. This CDR3 region has 13 residues.

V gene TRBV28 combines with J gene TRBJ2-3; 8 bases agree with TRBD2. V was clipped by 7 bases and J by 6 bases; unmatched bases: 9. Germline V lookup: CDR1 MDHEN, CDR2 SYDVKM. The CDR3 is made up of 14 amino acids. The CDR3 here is CASTPGGRRDTQYF. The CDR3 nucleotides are TGTGCCAGCACCCCGGGGGGGCGCCGGGATACGCAGTATTTT.

The CDR3 here is CASSAGSDKYTDTQYF. CDR3 sequence (DNA): TGTGCCAGCAGCGCCGGATCGGACAAATACACAGATACGCAGTATTTT. This chain links TRBV9 with TRBJ2-3; maybe TRBD1 (5 bases). There are 16 residues in the CDR3. Germline assignment: CDR1 SGDLS and CDR2 YYNGEE. Trimming shortened V by 3 bases and J by 2 bases, and 16 bases separated the two germline ends. Supplemented by reference TRBV9 and TRBJ2-3, the full variable domain reads DSGVTQTPKHLITATGQRVTLRCSPRSGDLSVYWYQQSLDQGLQFLIQYYNGEERAKGNILERFSAQQFPDLHSELNLSSLELGDSALYFCASSAGSDKYTDTQYFGPGTRLTVL.

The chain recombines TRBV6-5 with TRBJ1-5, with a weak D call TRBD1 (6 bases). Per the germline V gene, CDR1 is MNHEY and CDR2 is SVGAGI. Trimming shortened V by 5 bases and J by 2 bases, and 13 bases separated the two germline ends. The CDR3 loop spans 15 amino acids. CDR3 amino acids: CASSPREGGNQPQHF. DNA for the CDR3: TGTGCCAGCAGTCCCAGGGAGGGGGGCAATCAGCCCCAGCATTTT.

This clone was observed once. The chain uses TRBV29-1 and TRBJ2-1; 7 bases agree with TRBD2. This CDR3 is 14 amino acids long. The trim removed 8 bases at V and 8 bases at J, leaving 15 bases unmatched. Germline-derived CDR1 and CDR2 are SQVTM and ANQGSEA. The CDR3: CSLRTSWYDHEQFF. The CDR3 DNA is TGCAGCCTTAGGACTAGTTGGTATGACCATGAGCAGTTCTTC.

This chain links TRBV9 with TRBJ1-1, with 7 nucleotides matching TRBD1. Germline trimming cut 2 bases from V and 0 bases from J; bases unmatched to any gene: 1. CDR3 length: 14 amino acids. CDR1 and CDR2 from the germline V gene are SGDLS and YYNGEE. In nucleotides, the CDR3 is TGTGCCAGCAGCGTGACAGGGATGAACACTGAAGCTTTCTTT. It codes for CASSVTGMNTEAFF.

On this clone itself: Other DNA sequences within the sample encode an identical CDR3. CDR3 sequence (DNA): TGTGCCATCAGTGCTACAGGGAACACTGAAGCTTTCTTT. Translating gives CAISATGNTEAFF. The genes are TRBV10-3 and TRBJ1-1; D may be TRBD1 (5 bases). Trimming removed 4 bases at V and 1 base at J, with 7 bases between. The CDR3 extends over 13 amino acids. Germline-derived CDR1 and CDR2 are ENHRY and SYGVKD.